A single sample gave rise to the 5 T cell receptor beta chains below, sequenced in a study of Graves' ophthalmopathy and Graves' hyperthyroidism. The TCR beta CDR3 regions underwent amplification from RNA transcripts. RT-PCR in the first round used HTBI primers; a second-round multiplex PCR followed. TCRdb re-called the multiplex PCR reads with MiXCR, one entry per CDR3 protein. The table shows 900,000 to 1,200,000 distinct CDR3 sequences, with roughly 35% occurring only once. Source material: peripheral blood or thyroid tissue (not recorded which). These receptors came from an adult man with Graves' hyperthyroidism.

The V gene is TRBV7-2, the J gene TRBJ1-1; perhaps TRBD1 as D (5 bases). Trimming removed 5 bases from V and 1 base from J, with 20 bases in between. CDR1 is SGHTA, CDR2 FQGNSA, per germline. This CDR3 is 17 amino acids long. CDR3: CASSPTLIRAKNTEAFF. The CDR3 nucleotides are TGTGCCAGCAGCCCCACACTAATCAGGGCTAAGAACACTGAAGCTTTCTTT.

On this clonotype itself: Relative to the germline gene, one junction end is altered; a read error may explain this. V gene TRBV5-4 combines with J gene TRBJ2-2; D uncertain. Germline V gene data show CDR1 as SGHNT and CDR2 as YYREEE (reference sequence). The CDR3 runs 15 residues. In nucleotides, the CDR3 is TGTGCCAGCAGCTTGTTCCAGAGAAACAACGGGGAGCTGTTTTTT. Translated: CASSLFQRNNGELFF.

There are many counts of this clonotype. This chain uses TRBV9 with TRBJ1-2, with 9 nucleotides matching TRBD1. The CDR3 is made up of 16 amino acids. Per the germline V gene, CDR1 is SGDLS and CDR2 is YYNGEE. Losses at the gene ends were 0 bases for V and 7 bases for J; bases not matched to a gene: 10. CDR3 protein: CASSVEYGTGTRGYTF. In DNA, the CDR3 is TGTGCCAGCAGCGTAGAATATGGGACAGGGACTCGTGGCTACACCTTC.

This clonotype was counted once. The chain combines TRBV10-2 with TRBJ1-2; the D gene is possibly TRBD1 (6 bases). V was shortened by 2 bases and J by 7 bases, with 23 bases between the two germline ends. CDR3 length: 17 amino acids. From germline, CDR1 is WSHSY and CDR2 SAAADI. The CDR3 reads CASSEPDSLLNRVGYTF. The DNA for the CDR3 is TGCGCCAGCAGTGAGCCGGACAGTCTTTTAAACAGGGTTGGCTACACCTTC.

The sample holds many counts of this clonotype. The rearrangement links TRBV29-1 to TRBJ2-7; 11 bases line up with TRBD1. The CDR3 covers 14 residues. Germline assignment: CDR1 SQVTM and CDR2 ANQGSEA. V trimming: 8 bases; J trimming: 4 bases; junction bases outside the gene matches: 10. The CDR3, as DNA: TGCAGCTTCCGGGCAGGGGACAGGGGGTACGAGCAGTACTTC. Encoded protein: CSFRAGDRGYEQYF.